One and the same sample provided the 28 T cell receptor beta chains below, sequenced in a study of T cell repertoires in cytomegalovirus infection. TCRdb re-called the reads with MiXCR, one entry per CDR3 protein. The table shows roughly 300,000 distinct CDR3 sequences, with about 25% occurring only once. What was sequenced was PBMCs. Every receptor here comes from a human donor in good health (CMV status not recorded). Some clones in this sample may be carry-over from other donors' samples.

This clonotype has at least ten counts. The CDR3 spells CASSLTEGIGQYF. The CDR3 region has the DNA TGTGCCAGCAGCTTAACGGAGGGTATCGGGCAGTACTTC. This sequence joins TRBV11-2 and TRBJ2-7; TRBD2 is a possible D gene (6 bases). Trimming took 2 bases from V and 9 from J, leaving 14 bases between them. The CDR3 runs to 13 residues. Germline V CDR1 and CDR2: SGHAT, FQNNGV.

This clonotype was observed a handful of times. This rearrangement joins TRBV12-3 or TRBV12-4 to TRBJ2-2, with D uncertain. V lost 2 bases to trimming and J lost 4 bases, with 17 bases between them. This CDR3 is built from 17 residues. The CDR3 loop is CASSLPVARKGTGELFF. DNA for the CDR3: TGTGCCAGCAGTTTACCGGTTGCGAGGAAAGGCACCGGGGAGCTGTTTTTT.

V gene TRBV18 combines with J gene TRBJ1-2; 8 bases agree with TRBD1. The V segment lost 3 bases and the J segment 5 bases; nucleotides outside the gene matches: 5. The germline V gene has CDR1 KGHSH and CDR2 LQKENI. CDR3 length equals 14 residues. CDR3 DNA: TGTGCCAGCTCACCTCCGGGACAGGATTATGGCTACACCTTC. Translation: CASSPPGQDYGYTF.

The chain couples TRBV19 to TRBJ1-2, with D possibly being TRBD1 (5 bases). Trimming cost V 10 bases and J 6 bases, with 18 bases left between them. Germline V gene lookup returns CDR1 LNHDA and CDR2 SQIVND (reference sequence). The CDR3 is 13 amino acids. The chain's CDR3 is CATRPREQDGYTF. Written as DNA, the CDR3 is TGTGCCACCCGACCCAGGGAACAGGATGGCTACACCTTC.

The table lists this clonotype with many counts. The rearrangement joins TRBV20-1 to TRBJ2-3; 7 bases are shared with TRBD2. The CDR3 runs 14 residues. V shed 3 bases, J shed 5 bases, and the junction held 8 bases outside the gene matches. Germline CDR1 and CDR2: DFQATT and SNEGSKA (reference sequence). DNA of the CDR3: TGCAGTGCTAGGGTGGCGGGGGTTGGAGATACGCAGTATTTT. Amino acid sequence: CSARVAGVGDTQYF.

This clonotype appeared many times. The chain carries TRBV7-8 and TRBJ1-1; the D is unclear. V lost 4 bases and J lost 1, with 10 bases in between. The length of the CDR3 is 14 residues. Per germline, CDR1 SGHVS and CDR2 FQNEAQ. DNA for the CDR3: TGTGCCAGCAGCTCATGGGTCTCGAACACTGAAGCTTTCTTT. Translation: CASSSWVSNTEAFF.

The rearrangement links TRBV14 to TRBJ1-1; D is possibly TRBD1 (5 bases). In germline, CDR1 is SGHDN, CDR2 FVKESK. The CDR3 contains 12 residues. Trimming left V 4 bases short and J 8 bases short, with 11 bases between. This CDR3 reads CASSPRRGEAFF. As DNA, the CDR3 is TGTGCCAGCAGCCCACGAAGGGGAGAAGCTTTCTTT.

The chain combines TRBV28 with TRBJ1-2, with 8 bases lining up with TRBD1. Germline loops: CDR1 MDHEN, CDR2 SYDVKM. This CDR3 is built from 12 residues. J was trimmed by 7 bases and V by 7 bases; bases with no gene match: 5. The CDR3 coding sequence is TGTGCCAGCAAGCCAGGGGGCGGTGGCTACACCTTC. Protein product: CASKPGGGGYTF.

This clonotype was counted only a few times. The V and J genes are TRBV7-9 and TRBJ1-1; possible D gene TRBD1, 6 bases. Germline lookup yields CDR1 SEHNR and CDR2 FQNEAQ (reference sequence). Trimming took 1 base from V and 1 from J, leaving 10 bases between them. The CDR3 length is 15 residues. The CDR3 loop is CASSLETGPNTEAFF. The CDR3 DNA reads TGTGCCAGCAGCTTAGAGACAGGTCCGAACACTGAAGCTTTCTTT.

This clonotype was counted only a few times. This chain links TRBV20-1 with TRBJ2-1, with 10 nucleotides matching TRBD2. Germline loops: CDR1 DFQATT, CDR2 SNEGSKA (reference sequence). The junction had 7 bases not matched to a gene; V was cut back by 5 bases and J by 6 bases. This CDR3 region has 14 residues. Written as DNA, the CDR3 is TGCAGTGCTGGAGCGGGAGGGCCAGGCAATGAGCAGTTCTTC. Translating it yields CSAGAGGPGNEQFF.

A few counts support this clonotype. V and J are TRBV4-2 and TRBJ2-1; no definite D call. The CDR3 is 13 amino acids. Trimming cost V 7 bases and J 7 bases, with 14 bases left between them. Germline values: CDR1 LGHNA, CDR2 YNFKEQ. The CDR3 sequence is CASTSASDNEQFF. The CDR3 DNA sequence: TGTGCCAGCACCTCCGCGTCCGATAATGAGCAGTTCTTC.

J is TRBJ1-2 and V is TRBV12-5, with unresolved D. Germline V gene lookup returns CDR1 LGHNT and CDR2 FRNRAP. CDR3 size: 13 residues. The V end lost 0 bases, the J end lost 2 bases, and 4 bases lay between the germline ends. The CDR3 DNA is TGTGCTAGTGGTTTGGTACCCAACTATGGCTACACCTTC. The encoded protein is CASGLVPNYGYTF.

The chain combines TRBV19 with TRBJ1-5, with a weak D call TRBD1 (5 bases). The V gene lost 6 bases and the J gene lost 10 bases, with 19 bases spanning the gap. Germline V gene data show CDR1 as LNHDA and CDR2 as SQIVND (reference sequence). The CDR3 totals 14 residues. CDR3 region: CASSRGRGEGPQHF. CDR3 DNA sequence: TGTGCCAGTAGCCGCGGTCGGGGGGAGGGCCCCCAGCATTTT.

This clonotype has a count of ten or more. This chain connects TRBV7-2 to TRBJ2-2; D gene unclear. Germline V lookup: CDR1 SGHTA, CDR2 FQGNSA. The CDR3 length is 12 residues. Between the trimmed V and J ends, which lost 4 bases and 7 bases, there was a span of 7 bases. The CDR3 DNA reads TGTGCCAGCAGCTCGTTTGGCGGGGAGCTGTTTTTT. Protein product: CASSSFGGELFF.

The chain couples TRBV6-6 to TRBJ2-1, with TRBD1 matching 8 bases. This CDR3 comprises 14 residues. Germline trimming cut 5 bases from V and 6 bases from J; bases unmatched to any gene: 6. Germline V CDR1 and CDR2: MNHNY, SVGAGI (reference sequence). The CDR3 nucleotides are TGTGCCAGCAGTCCGGGACAGGACCTCAATGAGCAGTTCTTC. Its protein product is CASSPGQDLNEQFF.

The chain recombines TRBV11-2 with TRBJ2-7; 7 nucleotides agree with TRBD2. The CDR3 has 17 amino acids. The V and J ends lost 5 bases and 3 bases, in that order; junction bases with no gene match: 16. The germline V gene has CDR1 SGHAT and CDR2 FQNNGV. DNA for the CDR3: TGTGCCAGCAGCGAAAATTTGGGAGGGATACTCTACTACGAGCAGTACTTC. Encoded protein: CASSENLGGILYYEQYF.

V and J are TRBV28 and TRBJ2-7, with 13 positions matching TRBD2. This CDR3 contains 19 residues. Germline V lookup: CDR1 MDHEN, CDR2 SYDVKM. With V trimmed by 1 base and J by 6 bases, 15 bases remained unmatched. For the CDR3, the DNA is TGTGCCAGCAGTTTATCCCGGACTAGCGGGAGTATCTTCCCCCCCGAGCAGTACTTC. This codes for CASSLSRTSGSIFPPEQYF. The entire variable domain, with the rest obtained from reference TRBV28 and TRBJ2-7, is as follows: DVKVTQSSRYLVKRTGEKVFLECVQDMDHENMFWYRQDPGLGLRLIYFSYDVKMKEKGDIPEGYSVSREKKERFSLILESASTNQTSMYLCASSLSRTSGSIFPPEQYFGPGTRLTVT.

The chain employs TRBV11-2 and TRBJ2-5; TRBD1 matches 9 bases. This CDR3 is built from 14 residues. Losses at the gene ends were 5 bases for V and 4 bases for J; bases not matched to a gene: 5. Per germline, CDR1 SGHAT and CDR2 FQNNGV. The CDR3 region is CASSRDRGGETQYF. In nucleotides, the CDR3 is TGTGCCAGCAGCCGTGACAGGGGGGGAGAGACCCAGTACTTC.

The V and J genes are TRBV7-2 and TRBJ2-7; possible D gene TRBD1, 5 bases. The V end lost 7 bases, the J end lost 6 bases, and 22 bases lay between the germline ends. In germline, CDR1 is SGHTA, CDR2 FQGNSA. The CDR3 length is 15 residues. The CDR3 DNA reads TGTGCCAGCACTCTAAGGGCGGCAGGGCCGGGCGAGCAGTACTTC. It translates to CASTLRAAGPGEQYF.

This clonotype turned up a few times. This chain uses TRBV7-8 with TRBJ2-3; perhaps TRBD2 as D (5 bases). Trimming removed 2 bases from V and 5 bases from J, with 14 bases in between. This CDR3 is 15 amino acids long. Germline lookup yields CDR1 SGHVS and CDR2 FQNEAQ. For the CDR3, the DNA is TGTGCCAGCAGCTTAAAAGCGGAACTGGTAGATACGCAGTATTTT. Protein: CASSLKAELVDTQYF. Looking up the rest from reference TRBV7-8 and TRBJ2-3 gives the full variable domain: GAGVSQSPRYKVAKRGQDVALRCDPISGHVSLFWYQQALGQGPEFLTYFQNEAQLDKSGLPSDRFFAERPEGSVSTLKIQRTQQEDSAVYLCASSLKAELVDTQYFGPGTRLTVL.

V is TRBV30 and J is TRBJ2-1, with D possibly TRBD2 on 6 matching bases. Deletions cut 0 bases from V and 0 bases from J, with 12 bases between. CDR1 and CDR2 from the germline V gene are GTSNPN and SVGIG (reference sequence). CDR3 size: 16 residues. The chain's CDR3 is CAWSVLPAGSYNEQFF. In DNA, the CDR3 is TGTGCCTGGAGTGTACTCCCAGCGGGCTCCTACAATGAGCAGTTCTTC.

This clonotype was observed a few times. This chain links TRBV6-8 with TRBJ1-5; D is unclear. The CDR3 spans 17 residues. Per the germline V gene, CDR1 is MNHGY and CDR2 is SAAAGT. V lost 0 bases to trimming and J lost 2 bases, with 14 bases between them. CDR3 DNA sequence: TGTGCCAGCAGTTACTCGATTCCGGGTTGGGGCAATCAGCCCCAGCATTTT. Amino acids: CASSYSIPGWGNQPQHF.

V is TRBV6-5 and J is TRBJ2-1; D remains unclear. Trimming removed 2 bases at V and 11 bases at J, with 7 bases between. CDR3 length: 11 residues. Per the germline V gene, CDR1 is MNHEY and CDR2 is SVGAGI. CDR3: CASSYLGKQFF. The CDR3, as DNA: TGTGCCAGCAGTTACCTGGGGAAGCAGTTCTTC.

This clonotype was observed a few times. The rearrangement uses TRBV19 and TRBJ1-5; the D is unclear. This CDR3 has 18 residues. V gave up 5 bases and J gave up 1 base, with 21 bases separating them. Germline V gene sequence: CDR1 LNHDA, CDR2 SQIVND (reference sequence). The CDR3 DNA reads as TGTGCCAGTAGTTCAGAGACCGGCTCCCTCCTGAGCAATCAGCCCCAGCATTTT. It encodes CASSSETGSLLSNQPQHF. Full variable domain (missing parts from reference TRBV19 and TRBJ1-5): DGGITQSPKYLFRKEGQNVTLSCEQNLNHDAMYWYRQDPGQGLRLIYYSQIVNDFQKGDIAEGYSVSREKKESFPLTVTSAQKNPTAFYLCASSSETGSLLSNQPQHFGDGTRLSIL.

The sample holds a few counts of this clonotype. The rearrangement links TRBV6-1 to TRBJ1-2; possibly TRBD1 for D (5 bases). The germline V and J ends were trimmed by 3 bases and 3 bases, with 14 bases remaining between them. This CDR3 is 15 amino acids long. CDR1 and CDR2 (germline): MNHNS, SASEGT. CDR3 loop: CASSDLGDGDYGYTF. CDR3 DNA sequence: TGTGCCAGCAGTGATCTCGGGGACGGGGACTATGGCTACACCTTC.

This clonotype was observed a handful of times. The chain links TRBV4-1 to TRBJ2-7; 10 bases line up with TRBD2. The V segment lost 4 bases and the J segment 5 bases; nucleotides outside the gene matches: 8. The CDR3 is 15 amino acids. In germline, CDR1 is MGHRA, CDR2 YSYEKL. The CDR3 spells CASSPTSGVGHEQYF. As DNA, the CDR3 is TGCGCCAGCAGCCCCACTAGCGGGGTCGGACACGAGCAGTACTTC.

This chain connects TRBV4-1 to TRBJ2-1; TRBD2 aligns across 7 bases. This CDR3 comprises 18 residues. V shed 2 bases, J shed 8 bases, and the junction held 18 bases outside the gene matches. Per the germline V gene, CDR1 is MGHRA and CDR2 is YSYEKL. The CDR3 sequence is CASSQTPSGLFRNDEQFF. For the CDR3, the DNA is TGCGCCAGCAGCCAAACTCCTTCGGGACTATTCCGAAACGATGAGCAGTTCTTC.

The chain combines TRBV28 with TRBJ2-3; TRBD2 matches 11 bases. CDR1 and CDR2 (germline): MDHEN, SYDVKM. This CDR3 is 15 amino acids long. After removal of 5 bases from V and 2 bases from J, the junction contained 3 bases not matched to a gene. DNA of the CDR3: TGTGCCAGCAGTCGACTAGCGGGGAACACAGATACGCAGTATTTT. This gives the protein CASSRLAGNTDTQYF.